This T cell receptor beta chain was obtained from a study of T cells in Graves' hyperthyroidism and ophthalmopathy. Findings and limits, study-wide: Most thyroid clonotypes with frequency above 0.001 were detected in blood.

This clonotype was detected ten times or more. Its specificity is unknown. The CDR3 covers 14 residues. V trimming: 8 bases; J trimming: 0 bases; junction bases outside the gene matches: 4. Amplification yielded TCR beta CDR3 regions, with RNA transcripts as the source. A set of HTBI primers served as the primers for a first-round RT-PCR of the TCR CDR3. TCRdb called the multiplex PCR reads again in MiXCR, with one record for every CDR3 protein. The table records 200,000 to 300,000 distinct CDR3 sequences, around 25% of them present only once. For the diagnoses, clinical symptoms, serum thyroxine and TRAb, thyroid ultrasound and orbital computed tomography were used. Using around 10 ml of fresh peripheral blood, PBMCs were prepared.

Sequencing used blood. The rearrangement uses TRBV12-3 or TRBV12-4 and TRBJ2-7; 10 nucleotides match TRBD2. The source of this sequence is a woman between 40 and 55 years old with Graves' ophthalmopathy. The CDR3: CASGAGGSSYEQYF. The CDR3 region has the DNA TGTGCCAGCGGAGCGGGAGGGAGCTCCTACGAGCAGTACTTC.